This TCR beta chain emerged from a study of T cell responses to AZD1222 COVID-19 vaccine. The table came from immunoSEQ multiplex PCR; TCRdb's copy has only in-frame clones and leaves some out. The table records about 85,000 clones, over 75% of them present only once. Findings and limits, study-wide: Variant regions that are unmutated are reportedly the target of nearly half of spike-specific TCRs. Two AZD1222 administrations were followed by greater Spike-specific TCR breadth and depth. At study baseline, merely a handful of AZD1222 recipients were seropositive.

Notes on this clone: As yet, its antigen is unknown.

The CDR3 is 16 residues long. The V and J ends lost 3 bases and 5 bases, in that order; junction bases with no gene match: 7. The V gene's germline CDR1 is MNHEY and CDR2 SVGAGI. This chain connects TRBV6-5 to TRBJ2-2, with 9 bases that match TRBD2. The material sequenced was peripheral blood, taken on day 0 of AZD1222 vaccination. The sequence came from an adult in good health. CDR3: CASSYRGGRGTGELFF. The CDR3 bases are TGTGCCAGCAGTTATAGGGGCGGGAGGGGAACCGGGGAGCTGTTTTTT.